The 27 T cell receptor beta chains below come from one sample, sequenced in a study of blood T cell repertoires in COVID-19. Method: immunoSEQ multiplex PCR; TCRdb's copy keeps in-frame clones and lacks some. Of 180,000 or so clones in the sample, about 82% were seen once. The sequencing sample was made of PBMCs or T cells enriched from blood (not recorded which). All receptors come from a man aged 35-49 years with acute COVID-19.

The J gene is TRBJ1-4, the V gene TRBV24-1, with D possibly matching TRBD1 (5 bases). Germline CDR1 reads KGHDR; CDR2 reads SFDVKD. Trimming shortened V by 4 bases and J by 5 bases, and 16 bases separated the two germline ends. The length of the CDR3 is 16 residues. The CDR3 bases are TGTGCCACCAGTGACCCAAGGAGCAGGGCCAATGAAAAACTGTTTTTT. Encoded protein: CATSDPRSRANEKLFF.

The chain combines TRBV28 with TRBJ1-1; D is possibly TRBD1 (5 bases). The CDR3 loop spans 9 amino acids. CDR1 MDHEN and CDR2 SYDVKM come from the germline V gene. V was pared by 8 bases and J by 11 bases, with 9 bases between. The DNA of the CDR3 is TGTGCCAGCGGGGGAGGGGCTTTCTTT. Encoded protein: CASGGGAFF.

This clone was recorded once. The rearrangement links TRBV18 to TRBJ2-1; TRBD2 might be the D (6 bases). Trimming took 0 bases from V and 3 from J, leaving 9 bases between them. Germline V gene data show CDR1 as KGHSH and CDR2 as LQKENI. CDR3 length equals 15 residues. CDR3 region: CASSPPQDYYNEQFF. CDR3 DNA: TGTGCCAGCTCACCACCCCAGGACTACTACAATGAGCAGTTCTTC.

The chain joins TRBV19 to TRBJ2-1, with D tentatively TRBD2 (5 bases). V was shortened by 7 bases and J by 5 bases, with 18 bases between the two germline ends. CDR3 length: 15 residues. CDR1 and CDR2 from the germline V gene are LNHDA and SQIVND (reference sequence). The CDR3 here is CASTSSGRGDNEQFF. The CDR3 DNA sequence: TGTGCCAGTACCTCGAGCGGCCGGGGTGACAATGAGCAGTTCTTC.

V usage is TRBV7-2 and J usage is TRBJ1-5; the match to TRBD1 covers 7 bases. The CDR3 is 14 amino acids. Trimming took 2 bases from V and 7 from J; bases not matched to a gene: 5. The V gene's germline CDR1 is SGHTA and CDR2 FQGNSA. CDR3 DNA: TGTGCCAGCAGCTTAACAGGGGTAGAGCAGCCCCAGCATTTT. This translates into CASSLTGVEQPQHF. The whole variable domain, remainder taken from reference TRBV7-2 and TRBJ1-5, is GAGVSQSPSNKVTEKGKDVELRCDPISGHTALYWYRQSLGQGLEFLIYFQGNSAPDKSGLPSDRFSAERTGGSVSTLTIQRTQQEDSAVYLCASSLTGVEQPQHFGDGTRLSIL.

This chain links TRBV5-1 with TRBJ2-5; 8 bases match TRBD1. The CDR3 consists of 14 residues. V shed 4 bases, J shed 1 base, and the junction held 3 bases outside the gene matches. Germline CDR1 SGHRS, CDR2 YFSETQ. This CDR3 reads CASSQDRVQETQYF. The DNA of the CDR3 is TGCGCCAGCAGCCAGGACAGGGTCCAAGAGACCCAGTACTTC.

The chain carries TRBV4-1 and TRBJ1-2, with a possible D match to TRBD1 (6 bases). Trimming left V 0 bases short and J 7 bases short, with 12 bases between. CDR1 and CDR2 (germline): MGHRA, YSYEKL. The CDR3 is 14 amino acids. In nucleotides, the CDR3 is TGCGCCAGCAGCCAAGATCAGGGGAGGGTTGGCTACACCTTC. Its protein product is CASSQDQGRVGYTF.

The rearrangement uses TRBV6-5 and TRBJ1-2; 7 bases agree with TRBD1. The CDR3 runs to 14 residues. V dropped 5 bases and J dropped 5; count of bases not matched to a gene: 8. Germline assignment: CDR1 MNHEY and CDR2 SVGAGI. CDR3 sequence: CASSPGTAPYGYTF. CDR3 in DNA: TGTGCCAGCAGTCCCGGGACAGCACCTTATGGCTACACCTTC.

J is TRBJ2-2 and V is TRBV11-3, with 9 bases aligning to TRBD1. V shed 5 bases, J shed 6 bases, and the junction held 13 bases outside the gene matches. In germline, CDR1 is SGHNT, CDR2 YENEEA. The CDR3 loop spans 17 amino acids. The CDR3 is CASSPLLDRGGAGELFF. The CDR3 DNA sequence: TGTGCCAGCAGCCCCCTTCTGGACAGGGGTGGAGCCGGGGAGCTGTTTTTT.

The chain has TRBV19 and TRBJ2-3; the match to TRBD1 covers 12 bases. V trimming: 6 bases; J trimming: 2 bases; junction bases outside the gene matches: 9. Germline V lookup: CDR1 LNHDA, CDR2 SQIVND (reference sequence). The CDR3 consists of 17 residues. The CDR3 bases are TGTGCCAGTAGGGAGAGATCGGGACAGGGGGCCACAGATACGCAGTATTTT. Translation gives CASRERSGQGATDTQYF.

V usage is TRBV6-1 and J usage is TRBJ1-1; D not certain. CDR3 length: 16 amino acids. Germline V gene sequence: CDR1 MNHNS, CDR2 SASEGT. Trimming took 4 bases from V and 2 from J, leaving 17 bases between them. CDR3 in DNA: TGTGCCAGCAGTGTTCATATCCCCGGGATCAACACTGAAGCTTTCTTT. Translated: CASSVHIPGINTEAFF.

This clone was seen a single time. CDR3 coding DNA: TGTGCCAGCAGTAGTCTGTTCGGGACTAGATCTGGGGCCAACGTCCTGACTTTC. Its translation: CASSSLFGTRSGANVLTF. This chain connects TRBV28 to TRBJ2-6; 8 bases are a match to TRBD2. This CDR3 is 18 amino acids long. Germline V gene lookup returns CDR1 MDHEN and CDR2 SYDVKM. V shed 5 bases and J 1 base; nucleotides not matched to a gene: 10.

This chain uses TRBV27 with TRBJ1-5, with D unresolved. The V and J ends lost 3 bases and 6 bases respectively, with 15 bases between them. The CDR3 loop spans 15 amino acids. Germline CDR1 and CDR2: MNHEY and SMNVEV (reference sequence). The CDR3 DNA follows: TGTGCCAGCAGTTTTGGAGGGAAGATAAGTCAGCCCCAGCATTTT. It codes for CASSFGGKISQPQHF.

The V and J genes are TRBV3-1 (or the pseudogene TRBV3-2) and TRBJ2-2; possibly TRBD1 for D (5 bases). The germline V and J ends were trimmed by 6 bases and 0 bases, with 8 bases remaining between them. The CDR3 is made up of 14 amino acids. CDR1 is LGHDT, CDR2 YNNKEL, per germline (reference sequence). The CDR3 region is CASRTDSNTGELFF. The CDR3 region has the DNA TGTGCCAGCAGGACAGATTCGAACACCGGGGAGCTGTTTTTT.

This chain connects TRBV6-5 to TRBJ2-4, with D maybe TRBD1 (5 bases). Germline V lookup: CDR1 MNHEY, CDR2 SVGAGI. The V gene lost 6 bases and the J gene lost 1 base, with 7 bases spanning the gap. The CDR3 sequence is 13 residues long. The DNA for the CDR3 is TGTGCCAGCAGCCCAGGGGCCAAAAACATTCAGTACTTC. Protein sequence: CASSPGAKNIQYF.

J is TRBJ2-7 and V is TRBV5-6, with D maybe TRBD1 (5 bases). Trimming left V 5 bases short and J 0 bases short, with 9 bases between. The CDR3 is made up of 13 amino acids. The V gene's germline CDR1 is SGHDT and CDR2 YYEEEE. CDR3 amino acids: CASRIRASYEQYF. CDR3 DNA: TGTGCCAGCAGGATCAGGGCCTCCTACGAGCAGTACTTC. The whole variable domain, remainder taken from reference TRBV5-6 and TRBJ2-7, is DAGVTQSPTHLIKTRGQQVTLRCSPKSGHDTVSWYQQALGQGPQFIFQYYEEEERQRGNFPDRFSGHQFPNYSSELNVNALLLGDSALYLCASRIRASYEQYFGPGTRLTVT.

The chain employs TRBV7-3 and TRBJ2-3, with 12 bases matching TRBD2. Germline CDR1 is SGHTA and CDR2 is FQGTGA. V lost 5 bases to trimming and J lost 14 bases; unmatched junction nucleotides: 5. The CDR3 contains 12 residues. DNA for the CDR3: TGTGCCAGCAGCGGGACTAGCGGGCCCTTGTATTTT. Its translation: CASSGTSGPLYF.

The gene calls are TRBV6-1 and TRBJ1-2; D remains unclear. Germline V gives CDR1 MNHNS, CDR2 SASEGT. The germline V and J ends were trimmed by 2 bases and 3 bases, with 7 bases remaining between them. The CDR3 is made up of 13 amino acids. This CDR3 reads CASSEFSDYGYTF. The CDR3 DNA sequence: TGTGCCAGCAGTGAATTCAGCGACTATGGCTACACCTTC.

The chain combines TRBV21-1 with TRBJ1-5; TRBD1 is the table's D call, not checked against the DNA. TRBV21-1 is recorded as a pseudogene. The CDR3 has 18 amino acids. CDR3 in amino acids: CASSKAWGNRVSRQPQHF. As DNA, the CDR3 is TGTGCCAGCAGCAAAGCGTGGGGGAACAGGGTTTCCCGTCAGCCCCAGCATTTT.

The gene calls are TRBV7-6 and TRBJ2-2; 10 bases map to TRBD2. The CDR3 sequence is 16 residues long. The ends lost 6 bases at V and 1 base at J; junction bases unmatched: 5. Germline-derived CDR1 and CDR2 are SGHVS and FNYEAQ. DNA for the CDR3: TGTGCCAGCAGACGGACTAGCGGATTGAACACCGGGGAGCTGTTTTTT. Translation gives CASRRTSGLNTGELFF.

The rearrangement links TRBV11-2 to TRBJ2-2, with 11 bases fitting TRBD1. CDR1 is SGHAT, CDR2 FQNNGV, per germline. CDR3 length equals 16 residues. The V gene end was trimmed by 4 bases and the J gene end by 4 bases; junction bases not matched to a gene: 5. The CDR3 sequence: CASSSPDRGLTGELFF. The CDR3 DNA reads as TGTGCCAGCAGCTCGCCGGACAGGGGGCTCACCGGGGAGCTGTTTTTT.

This clone was observed a handful of times. The chain is built from TRBV20-1 and TRBJ2-7; unclear D gene. The CDR3 contains 15 residues. V lost 3 bases, J lost 2 bases, and 17 bases lay in between. CDR1 is DFQATT and CDR2 is SNEGSKA in the germline V gene (reference sequence). DNA for the CDR3: TGCAGTGCTAGTAGCCAAATAGCTAAGACCTACGAGCAGTACTTC. Protein sequence: CSASSQIAKTYEQYF.

The chain carries TRBV13 and TRBJ2-2; D may be TRBD2 (6 bases). Trimming removed 1 base at V and 6 bases at J, with 18 bases between. The germline V gene encodes CDR1 PRHDT and CDR2 FYEKMQ (reference sequence). The CDR3 has 17 amino acids. CDR3 amino acids: CASSLEGLVGMAGELFF. The CDR3 bases are TGTGCCAGCAGCTTAGAGGGACTCGTCGGGATGGCCGGGGAGCTGTTTTTT. The complete variable domain, with remaining parts taken from reference TRBV13 and TRBJ2-2, reads AAGVIQSPRHLIKEKRETATLKCYPIPRHDTVYWYQQGPGQDPQFLISFYEKMQSDKGSIPDRFSAQQFSDYHSELNMSSLELGDSALYFCASSLEGLVGMAGELFFGEGSRLTVL.

This sequence joins TRBV7-3 and TRBJ2-1; 9 bases agree with TRBD2. V gave up 4 bases and J gave up 7 bases; unmatched junction bases: 8. This CDR3 spans 15 amino acids. CDR1 and CDR2 (germline): SGHTA, FQGTGA. This CDR3 reads CASSSLAGNGNEQFF. In DNA, the CDR3 is TGTGCCAGCAGCTCGCTAGCGGGAAACGGGAATGAGCAGTTCTTC. Variable domain in full (rest from reference TRBV7-3 and TRBJ2-1): GAGVSQTPSNKVTEKGKYVELRCDPISGHTALYWYRQSLGQGPEFLIYFQGTGAADDSGLPNDRFFAVRPEGSVSTLKIQRTERGDSAVYLCASSSLAGNGNEQFFGPGTRLTVL.

The rearrangement joins TRBV24-1 to TRBJ2-2, with D hard to call. Germline V gene lookup returns CDR1 KGHDR and CDR2 SFDVKD. Trimming pared 1 base from V and 4 bases from J, leaving 6 bases between. The CDR3 has 14 residues. CDR3 sequence (DNA): TGTGCCACCAGTGATTTTGGTAGCACCGGGGAGCTGTTTTTT. This codes for CATSDFGSTGELFF.

This clone has a single count. The chain carries TRBV7-2 and TRBJ2-7; the D is unclear. The germline gives CDR1 SGHTA, CDR2 FQGNSA. This CDR3 has 13 amino acids. The germline V and J ends were trimmed by 7 bases and 1 base, with 11 bases remaining between them. The CDR3 DNA reads TGTGCCAGCACCGTGGCCAGATCCTACGAGCAGTACTTC. This encodes CASTVARSYEQYF. The full variable domain, rest sourced from reference TRBV7-2 and TRBJ2-7, is GAGVSQSPSNKVTEKGKDVELRCDPISGHTALYWYRQSLGQGLEFLIYFQGNSAPDKSGLPSDRFSAERTGGSVSTLTIQRTQQEDSAVYLCASTVARSYEQYFGPGTRLTVT.

This rearrangement joins TRBV30 to TRBJ2-1, with a tentative D call TRBD1 (5 bases). Germline V gene sequence: CDR1 GTSNPN, CDR2 SVGIG (reference sequence). The CDR3 loop spans 12 amino acids. Between the trimmed V and J ends, which lost 2 bases and 8 bases, there was a span of 10 bases. Here the CDR3 reads CAWSLGRYEQFF. CDR3 DNA: TGTGCCTGGAGTTTGGGGCGATATGAGCAGTTCTTC.